This T cell receptor beta chain was identified during a study of T cells in localized non-small cell lung cancer. Nonneoplastic adjacent lung devoid of atypia was obtained no less than 2 cm from the tumor margin. The assay was immunoSEQ multiplex PCR, and TCRdb's table has in-frame clones only and misses some. The repertoire holds 3,000 or so clones, about 29% seen once, with roughly 13% in the top ten. This clone was observed a handful of times. Antigen specificity is unknown. Study results and limitations: Longer overall survival was associated with a higher density of T cells in the blood. Uninvolved adjacent lung had higher T cell clonality than tumor and all other tissues. Turning up in adjacent lung were a median roughly 59 of the top 100 tumor clones.

Germline CDR1 and CDR2: LNHDA and SQIVND (reference sequence). V trimming: 5 bases; J trimming: 8 bases; junction bases outside the gene matches: 11. This CDR3 has 15 residues. This clonotype was sampled from a woman aged 40-75 years with stage I lung adenocarcinoma. Specimen: normal lung tissue next to the tumor, collected before any cancer treatment. The chain employs TRBV19 and TRBJ1-4, with TRBD1 matching 7 bases. The CDR3 sequence: CASSPLKGAGEKLFF. The CDR3 DNA sequence: TGTGCCAGTAGTCCCCTAAAGGGGGCGGGGGAAAAACTGTTTTTT.